The 24 T cell receptor beta chains below were found in one sample sequenced in a study of blood T cell repertoires in COVID-19. Libraries were prepared by immunoSEQ multiplex PCR; TCRdb keeps only in-frame clonotypes and omits some of them. Of about 88,000 clones detected, over 75% appear once; the ten largest clones hold over 2.5%. The sample was peripheral blood. The receptors here all came from a woman at least 80 years old with acute or convalescent COVID-19.

The chain combines TRBV12-3 or TRBV12-4 with TRBJ2-1; D gene unclear. The CDR3 loop spans 13 amino acids. V was trimmed by 6 bases and J by 4 bases, leaving 10 bases between them. The DNA for the CDR3 is TGTGCCAGCAGACCCGCGTTGTACAATGAGCAGTTCTTC. Its protein product is CASRPALYNEQFF.

The chain employs TRBV4-2 and TRBJ2-7; unclear D gene. V was trimmed by 7 bases and J by 0 bases, leaving 16 bases between them. The germline V gene has CDR1 LGHNA and CDR2 YNFKEQ. The CDR3 is 15 residues long. CDR3 DNA sequence: TGTGCCAGCAAATCTTCGGCGGCTAGCTCCTACGAGCAGTACTTC. This codes for CASKSSAASSYEQYF.

V usage is TRBV7-2 and J usage is TRBJ1-5; D unresolved. This CDR3 has 15 amino acids. CDR1 and CDR2 (germline): SGHTA, FQGNSA. Trimming shortened V by 1 base and J by 1 base, and 8 bases separated the two germline ends. CDR3 sequence: CASSLGPPSNQPQHF. DNA for the CDR3: TGTGCCAGCAGCTTAGGTCCCCCAAGCAATCAGCCCCAGCATTTT.

The rearrangement links TRBV28 to TRBJ1-5; D gene unclear. V gave up 3 bases and J gave up 2 bases, with 23 bases separating them. CDR1 and CDR2 (germline): MDHEN, SYDVKM. CDR3 size: 19 residues. The CDR3 coding sequence is TGTGCCAGCAGTTTGTTCCCCAAGCCCCCGGGGTTTCGCAATCAGCCCCAGCATTTT. Encoded protein: CASSLFPKPPGFRNQPQHF.

This clone was seen a single time. The chain combines TRBV12-3 or TRBV12-4 with TRBJ2-1; 10 nucleotides agree with TRBD2. The V gene end was trimmed by 7 bases and the J gene end by 9 bases; junction bases not matched to a gene: 6. The CDR3 sequence is 13 residues long. The chain's CDR3 is CASNPGTSVEQFF. Here the CDR3 DNA reads TGTGCCAGCAACCCCGGGACTAGCGTTGAGCAGTTCTTC.

CDR3 sequence reads: CASSVELAGTDTQYF. The CDR3 DNA is TGTGCCAGCAGCGTAGAACTAGCGGGGACAGATACGCAGTATTTT. This rearrangement joins TRBV9 to TRBJ2-3, with 10 bases identical to TRBD2. Germline loops: CDR1 SGDLS, CDR2 YYNGEE. The CDR3 extends over 15 amino acids. After removal of 0 bases from V and 3 bases from J, the junction contained 1 base not matched to a gene.

The table lists this clone with a count of one. The chain couples TRBV7-9 to TRBJ1-2, with D unclear. The germline CDR1 and CDR2 sequences are SEHNR and FQNEAQ (reference sequence). The V end lost 2 bases, the J end lost 7 bases, and 11 bases lay between the germline ends. The CDR3 totals 13 residues. The chain's CDR3 is CASSLHGGTGYTF. In DNA, the CDR3 is TGTGCCAGCAGCTTACATGGAGGCACTGGCTACACCTTC.

This rearrangement joins TRBV30 to TRBJ1-6; D remains unclear. V lost 0 bases and J lost 10, with 16 bases in between. The CDR3 covers 15 residues. Looked up from germline, CDR1 is GTSNPN and CDR2 is SVGIG (reference sequence). The CDR3 reads CAWSVSRHRSSPLHF. Written as DNA, the CDR3 is TGTGCCTGGAGTGTCTCCAGACACCGTTCGTCACCCCTCCACTTT.

The chain has TRBV28 and TRBJ1-2; 7 bases are a match to TRBD1. CDR1 and CDR2 from the germline V gene are MDHEN and SYDVKM. J was trimmed by 2 bases and V by 6 bases; bases with no gene match: 9. The CDR3 spans 15 residues. The CDR3 nucleotides are TGTGCCAGCAGGCCGGAGGGGGCAGCCAACTATGGCTACACCTTC. Its translation: CASRPEGAANYGYTF.

The chain has TRBV2 and TRBJ2-1; D might be TRBD2 (6 bases). Germline CDR1 and CDR2: SNHLY and FYNNEI. Deletions cut 2 bases from V and 0 bases from J, with 14 bases between. The CDR3 extends over 17 amino acids. The CDR3 here is CASSEWGGESSYNEQFF. Written as DNA, the CDR3 is TGTGCCAGCAGTGAATGGGGCGGGGAGAGCTCCTACAATGAGCAGTTCTTC.

This clone has a single count. J is TRBJ1-1 and V is TRBV28; D is unclear. This CDR3 spans 12 amino acids. From germline, CDR1 is MDHEN and CDR2 SYDVKM. V gave up 3 bases and J gave up 8 bases, with 10 bases separating them. The CDR3 DNA is TGTGCCAGCAGTTTGGAGGGTAGCGAAGCTTTCTTT. It specifies CASSLEGSEAFF.

The chain is built from TRBV10-3 and TRBJ2-7; 9 bases are shared with TRBD1. The CDR3 contains 16 residues. Germline V gene lookup returns CDR1 ENHRY and CDR2 SYGVKD. V lost 4 bases, J lost 5 bases, and 12 bases stayed unmatched. This CDR3 reads CAISGAMDRGIDEQYF. As DNA, the CDR3 is TGTGCCATCAGTGGGGCCATGGACAGGGGAATAGACGAGCAGTACTTC.

The V gene is TRBV19, the J gene TRBJ2-7; tentatively, D is TRBD2 (5 bases). The CDR3 is 14 amino acids. In germline, CDR1 is LNHDA, CDR2 SQIVND (reference sequence). V lost 4 bases, J lost 0 bases, and 10 bases lay in between. DNA for the CDR3: TGTGCCAGTAGTACCCGGGGAGCCTCCTACGAGCAGTACTTC. Protein sequence: CASSTRGASYEQYF.

This chain connects TRBV7-3 to TRBJ2-2; 7 bases map to TRBD1. The V gene end was trimmed by 4 bases and the J gene end by 5 bases; junction bases not matched to a gene: 7. Germline CDR1 SGHTA, CDR2 FQGTGA. The CDR3 is 15 residues long. CDR3 sequence reads: CASSSDRVRTGELFF. The CDR3 DNA sequence: TGTGCCAGCAGCTCAGACAGGGTCCGGACCGGGGAGCTGTTTTTT.

The V call is TRBV9, the J call TRBJ2-1; D is undetermined. Per germline, CDR1 SGDLS and CDR2 YYNGEE. V was trimmed by 1 base and J by 1 base, leaving 6 bases between them. This CDR3 has 14 residues. DNA for the CDR3: TGTGCCAGCAGCGTATCGACTTCCTACAATGAGCAGTTCTTC. Its translation: CASSVSTSYNEQFF.

This clone was seen only once. V is TRBV18 and J is TRBJ1-1; D is perhaps TRBD1 (6 bases). V was trimmed by 0 bases and J by 4 bases, leaving 12 bases between them. The CDR3 sequence is 15 residues long. Germline V gene lookup returns CDR1 KGHSH and CDR2 LQKENI. CDR3 bases: TGTGCCAGCTCACCACCGTCCAGGGGTGGCACTGAAGCTTTCTTT. It translates to CASSPPSRGGTEAFF.

The gene calls are TRBV7-2 and TRBJ1-2; no clear D. The length of the CDR3 is 13 residues. Germline values: CDR1 SGHTA, CDR2 FQGNSA. V gave up 6 bases and J gave up 4 bases, with 12 bases separating them. This CDR3 is CASSPELSYGYTF. The DNA of the CDR3 is TGTGCCAGCAGTCCGGAGCTATCCTATGGCTACACCTTC.

J is TRBJ1-6 and V is TRBV3-1 (or the pseudogene TRBV3-2); D unresolved. The CDR3 is 15 amino acids. Germline-derived CDR1 and CDR2 are LGHDT and YNNKEL (reference sequence). Trimming took off 1 base at V and 6 bases at J, with 10 bases between the two ends. CDR3 DNA: TGTGCCAGCAGCCAAGTTTCGCCACTTAATTCACCCCTCCACTTT. This sequence encodes CASSQVSPLNSPLHF.

This clone appeared once. The DNA for the CDR3 is TGTGCCAGTAGTCCATCCGAGGCTGGCTACACCTTC. This encodes CASSPSEAGYTF. The chain recombines TRBV19 with TRBJ1-2; D gene uncertain. Germline CDR1 LNHDA, CDR2 SQIVND (reference sequence). This CDR3 has 12 residues. The germline V and J ends were trimmed by 5 bases and 7 bases, with 11 bases remaining between them.

V gene TRBV11-2 combines with J gene TRBJ1-2; D is perhaps TRBD1 (5 bases). The CDR3 runs to 13 residues. Germline V gene lookup returns CDR1 SGHAT and CDR2 FQNNGV. The V end lost 0 bases, the J end lost 8 bases, and 10 bases lay between the germline ends. This CDR3 reads CASSLEVDIGYTF. CDR3 DNA sequence: TGTGCCAGCAGCTTAGAAGTGGACATCGGCTACACCTTC.

As concerns this clone: Other nucleotide sequences from this sample produce the same CDR3. The chain carries TRBV12-3 or TRBV12-4 and TRBJ1-4; D gene unclear. The CDR3 is made up of 11 amino acids. Deletions cut 3 bases from V and 7 bases from J, with 3 bases between. The CDR3 DNA reads as TGTGCCAGCAGTTTCGGTGAAAAACTGTTTTTT. Encoded protein: CASSFGEKLFF.

The chain links TRBV6-1 to TRBJ2-3, with TRBD2 identical over 7 bases. The CDR3 length is 16 residues. V dropped 4 bases and J dropped 3; count of bases not matched to a gene: 10. Germline assignment: CDR1 MNHNS and CDR2 SASEGT. CDR3 sequence (DNA): TGTGCCAGCAGTGTTTTCAGGGACTATTCAACAGATACGCAGTATTTT. Protein product: CASSVFRDYSTDTQYF.

The chain uses TRBV19 and TRBJ2-2, with 7 bases identical to TRBD2. CDR3 length: 16 residues. The germline CDR1 and CDR2 sequences are LNHDA and SQIVND (reference sequence). The junction had 9 bases not matched to a gene; V was cut back by 5 bases and J by 3 bases. CDR3 protein: CASSPVALAHTGELFF. In DNA form, the CDR3 reads TGTGCCAGTAGTCCCGTCGCACTAGCGCACACCGGGGAGCTGTTTTTT.

The CDR3 loop is CASRSSGRYYEQYF. The CDR3, as DNA: TGTGCCAGCAGATCGAGCGGGAGGTACTACGAGCAGTACTTC. The V gene is TRBV28, the J gene TRBJ2-7, with TRBD2 matching over 9 bases. CDR3 length: 14 amino acids. Germline V gene data show CDR1 as MDHEN and CDR2 as SYDVKM. V shed 6 bases, J shed 3 bases, and the junction held 6 bases outside the gene matches.